This TCR beta chain was recorded in a study of shared clonotypes between healthy human individuals. Study-wide results and caveats: Deeper or shallower sequencing was expected to change how clonotypes are shared among donors. Sampling included only blood; tissue repertoires likely differ.

For unsorted PBMC, approximately 290 ng DNA per replicate equaled roughly 30,000 T cell genomes. What was sequenced on ten immunoSEQ deep assay plates was unsorted PBMC DNA. Libraries were prepared by immunoSEQ multiplex PCR; TCRdb keeps only in-frame clonotypes and omits some of them. The table records about 500,000 clones, roughly four fifths of them present only once. The CDR3 covers 15 residues. As concerns this clone: Its antigen is unknown.

The genes are TRBV21-1 and TRBJ2-7; the D call TRBD1 from the table was never checked on the DNA. TRBV21-1 is flagged as a pseudogene. The sequenced sample consisted of PBMCs. This TCR was sampled from a middle-aged woman in good health. Some clones in this sample may be carry-over from other donors' samples. The CDR3 DNA is TGTGCCAGCAGCAGGCCCCGGGACAACTCCTACGAGCAGTACTTC. It specifies CASSRPRDNSYEQYF.